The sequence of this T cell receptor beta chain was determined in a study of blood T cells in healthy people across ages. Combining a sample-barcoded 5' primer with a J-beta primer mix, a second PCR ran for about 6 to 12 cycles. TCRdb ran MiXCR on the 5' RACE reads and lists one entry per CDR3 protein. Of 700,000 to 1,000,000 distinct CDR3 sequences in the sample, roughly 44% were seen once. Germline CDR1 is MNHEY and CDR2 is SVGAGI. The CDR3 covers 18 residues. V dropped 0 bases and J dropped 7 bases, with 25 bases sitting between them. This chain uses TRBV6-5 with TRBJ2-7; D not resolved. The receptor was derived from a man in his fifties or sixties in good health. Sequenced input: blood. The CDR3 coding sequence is TGTGCCAGCAGTTACTCAGCCCCGCACTTCGCGTCCTACAATGAGCAGTACTTC. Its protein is CASSYSAPHFASYNEQYF.